The rows below give T cell receptor beta chains drawn from one sample of a study of T-cell reconstitution after alpha-beta-depleted transplantation in children. TCRdb called the PCR reads again in MiXCR, with one record for every CDR3 protein. The table lists hundreds of thousands of distinct CDR3 sequences, 7.5% to 9.5% of them singletons. Sequencing used PBMCs, mostly from graft donor cells, obtained 180 days after TCRalphabeta/CD19-depleted stem cell transplant. These TCRs come from a male patient under 18 who had a stem cell transplant for acute lymphoblastic leukemia, so the T cells may come from the graft donor. The CDR3 runs from the conserved cysteine through the conserved F or W. D genes are given only for firm matches. Expanded clones get a size class; other rows say once, few or many, or leave the size out.

V gene	J gene	D gene	clone size	CDR3 DNA	CDR3 protein
TRBV6-5	TRBJ1-2	.	many	TGTGCCAGCAGTTCCTCAGCATTGGGTTATGGCTACACCTTC	CASSSSALGYGYTF
TRBV4-3	TRBJ2-7	TRBD2	many	TGCGCCAGCAGCCAGGGGGGGTTAGGCGAGCAGTACTTC	CASSQGGLGEQYF
TRBV18	TRBJ1-2	TRBD1	many	TGTGCCAGCTCACCGCTGAGCCAAGGACAGGCAGGGGGCTACACCTTC	CASSPLSQGQAGGYTF
TRBV15	TRBJ1-2	.	many	TGTGCCACCAGGGGTACAGCGGGGGCCTATGGCTACACCTTC	CATRGTAGAYGYTF
TRBV12-3/TRBV12-4	TRBJ2-7	.	many	TGTGCCAGCAGTGGGTTAAAGGGCTACGAGCAGTACTTC	CASSGLKGYEQYF
TRBV3-1	TRBJ2-7	.	many	TGTGCCAGCAGCCCTAAAGCAGATTCCTACGAGCAGTACTTC	CASSPKADSYEQYF
TRBV19	TRBJ1-1	.	many	TGTGCCAGAGGTAGTGGAGTTAGCACTGAAGCTTTCTTT	CARGSGVSTEAFF
TRBV27	TRBJ1-5	.	many	TGTGCCAGCAGTCAGGGGCCCTATCAGCCCCAGCATTTT	CASSQGPYQPQHF
TRBV12-3/TRBV12-4	TRBJ1-1	.	many	TGTGCCAGCAGTTTTTGTGTACAGTGCTCTGAAGCTTTCTTT	CASSFCVQCSEAFF
TRBV11-3	TRBJ1-1	.	.	TGTGCCAGCAGCTTGGGAGCAAACGCTGAAGCTTTCTTT	CASSLGANAEAFF
TRBV9	TRBJ1-1	TRBD1	many	TGTGCCAGCAGCCCCCAGGGACAGGGGGACACTGAAGCTTTCTTT	CASSPQGQGDTEAFF
TRBV3-1	TRBJ2-7	TRBD1	many	TGTGCCAGCAGCCACGGGGACAGGGGGTACGAGCAGTACTTC	CASSHGDRGYEQYF
TRBV6-5	TRBJ2-7	.	many	TGTGCCAGCAGTTACTCGTTGGGGCCGGGTTACGAGCAGTACTTC	CASSYSLGPGYEQYF
TRBV25-1	TRBJ2-3	.	.	TGTGCCAGCAGTCCACGGGGCGGCGGGGCAAGCACAGATACGCAGTATTTT	CASSPRGGGASTDTQYF
TRBV5-1	TRBJ2-7	TRBD1	.	TGCGCCAGCAGCGGGACAGGGAACGGCTACGAGCAGTACTTC	CASSGTGNGYEQYF
TRBV10-2	TRBJ2-3	TRBD2	many	TGCGCCAGCAGTGGACTAGCGGGAGGGCCCGGTGATACGCAGTGTTTT	CASSGLAGGPGDTQCF
TRBV11-2	TRBJ2-7	TRBD2	many	TGTGCCAGCAGCGCCTCTAGCGGCGGCTACGAGCAGTACTTC	CASSASSGGYEQYF
TRBV6-1	TRBJ2-4	.	.	TGTGCCAGCAGCTCCGGGGCCTCGGCCAAAAACATGCAGTACTTC	CASSSGASAKNMQYF
TRBV12-3/TRBV12-4	TRBJ2-1	.	many	TGTGCCAGCAGTTTATTGAGGCGTAGCTCCTACAATGAGCAGTTCTTC	CASSLLRRSSYNEQFF
TRBV3-1	TRBJ2-5	TRBD2	many	TGTGCCAGCAGCCTCCCGTTATTAGCGGGAGTTCAAGAGACCCAGTACTTC	CASSLPLLAGVQETQYF
TRBV11-2	TRBJ2-6	.	many	TGTGCGAGTGGGGAGGGGGCATTCTCTGGGGCCAACGTCCTGACTTTC	CASGEGAFSGANVLTF
TRBV6-1	TRBJ2-1	.	few	TGTGCCAGCAGCCCCCTAAGGGGGGAGAGCTCCTACAATGAGCAGTTCTTC	CASSPLRGESSYNEQFF